Below are 4 T cell receptor beta chains sequenced from a single sample in a study of control samples from healthy donors and cancer patients. Sequencing used immunoSEQ multiplex PCR; TCRdb keeps in-frame clones, though not all of them. The sample lists about 110,000 clones, over 75% seen once, with around 4% in the top ten. The sample taken for sequencing was PBMCs. These TCRs come from a woman in her sixties or seventies with lung cancer.

In nucleotides, the CDR3 is TGTGCCAGCAGCCCACGGACGGGATATCAGCCCCAGCATTTT. This translates into CASSPRTGYQPQHF. The rearrangement links TRBV3-1 (or the pseudogene TRBV3-2) to TRBJ1-5; D is undetermined. Trimming removed 4 bases at V and 5 bases at J, with 12 bases between. Germline V gene sequence: CDR1 LGHDT, CDR2 YNNKEL (reference sequence). This CDR3 has 14 residues.

The chain links TRBV19 to TRBJ1-4, with D possibly matching TRBD1 (5 bases). Trimming took off 5 bases at V and 0 bases at J, with 10 bases between the two ends. CDR3 length: 15 amino acids. Germline V gene data show CDR1 as LNHDA and CDR2 as SQIVND (reference sequence). The CDR3 DNA is TGTGCCAGTAGTTGGAGGACATCAACTAATGAAAAACTGTTTTTT. Its translation is CASSWRTSTNEKLFF.

The rearrangement uses TRBV28 and TRBJ2-1; no definite D call. Germline loops: CDR1 MDHEN, CDR2 SYDVKM. V shed 5 bases and J shed 5 bases, with 19 bases lying between them. The CDR3 contains 16 residues. The DNA for the CDR3 is TGTGCCAGCAGTACCCCGACCAGCCCTGGCAACAATGAGCAGTTCTTC. Its translation is CASSTPTSPGNNEQFF.

This clone has just a few counts. The chain has TRBV6-1 and TRBJ1-5; no reliable D call. The CDR3 contains 17 residues. CDR1 is MNHNS, CDR2 SASEGT, per germline. V gave up 3 bases and J gave up 0 bases, with 15 bases separating them. CDR3 nucleotides: TGTGCCAGCAGTGACCCCGCAGGCCGATATAGCAATCAGCCCCAGCATTTT. This gives the protein CASSDPAGRYSNQPQHF.